The clone carrying this T cell receptor (beta chain) was detected ten times or more. Its target is unknown. The CDR3 end lies 3 residues beyond the end of the read and is filled in from the germline J gene. In germline, CDR1 is SEHNR, CDR2 FQNEAQ (reference sequence). With 1 base clipped from V and 3 bases from J, the junction kept 2 bases outside the gene matches. This CDR3 is built from 15 residues. These data come from a study of T cell clonality in common variable immunodeficiency. Study-level points and caveats: CVID subjects showed higher TCRbeta clonality than healthy controls.

The protocol was immunoSEQ multiplex PCR, while the TCRdb copy is restricted to in-frame clones and leaves out a portion. This sample carries 40,000 to 45,000 clones, none of them present only once. V and J are TRBV7-9 and TRBJ2-5; TRBD1 matches at 10 bases. Input material: peripheral blood mononuclear cells. The TCR originated in a person aged 18 to 70 in good health. The CDR3 bases that were read are TGTGCCAGCAGCTTAGGGGACAGGGGAAAAGAGACC. This translates into CASSLGDRGKET. In full, the CDR3 is CASSLGDRGKETQYF.